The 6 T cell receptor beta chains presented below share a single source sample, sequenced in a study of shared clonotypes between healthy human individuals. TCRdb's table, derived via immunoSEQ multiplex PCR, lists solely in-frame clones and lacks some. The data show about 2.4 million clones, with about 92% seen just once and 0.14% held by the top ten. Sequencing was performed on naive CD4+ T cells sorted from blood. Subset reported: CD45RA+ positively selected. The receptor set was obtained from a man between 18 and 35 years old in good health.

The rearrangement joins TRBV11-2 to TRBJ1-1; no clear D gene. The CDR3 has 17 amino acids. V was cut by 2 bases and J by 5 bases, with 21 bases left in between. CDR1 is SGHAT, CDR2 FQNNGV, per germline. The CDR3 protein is CASSLIGPPHGFTEAFF. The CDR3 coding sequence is TGTGCCAGCAGCTTAATCGGGCCCCCGCACGGGTTTACTGAAGCTTTCTTT.

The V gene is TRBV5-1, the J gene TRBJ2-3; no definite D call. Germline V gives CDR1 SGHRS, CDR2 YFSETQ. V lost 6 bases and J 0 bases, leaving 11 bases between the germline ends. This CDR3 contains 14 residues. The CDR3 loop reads CASIGQTSTDTQYF. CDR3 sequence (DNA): TGCGCCAGCATCGGGCAGACCAGCACAGATACGCAGTATTTT.

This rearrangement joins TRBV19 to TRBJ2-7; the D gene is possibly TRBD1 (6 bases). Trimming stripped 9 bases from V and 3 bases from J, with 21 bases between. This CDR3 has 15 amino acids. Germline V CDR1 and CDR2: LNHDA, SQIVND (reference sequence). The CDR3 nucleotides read TGTGCCAGCTCGGTAACAGCAGGGGCGATCTACGAGCAGTACTTC. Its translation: CASSVTAGAIYEQYF.

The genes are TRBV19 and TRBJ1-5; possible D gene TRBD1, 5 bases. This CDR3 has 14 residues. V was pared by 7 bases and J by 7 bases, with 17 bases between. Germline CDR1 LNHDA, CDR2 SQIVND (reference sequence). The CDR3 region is CASTNLGGSQPQHF. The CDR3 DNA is TGTGCCAGTACCAATCTGGGGGGTAGCCAGCCCCAGCATTTT.

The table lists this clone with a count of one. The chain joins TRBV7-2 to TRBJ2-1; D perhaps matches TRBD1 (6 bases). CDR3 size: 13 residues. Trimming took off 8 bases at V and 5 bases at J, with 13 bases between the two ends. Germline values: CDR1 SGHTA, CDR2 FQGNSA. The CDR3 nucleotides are TGTGCCAGCTCTCGAGGGGGAAACAATGAGCAGTTCTTC. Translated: CASSRGGNNEQFF.

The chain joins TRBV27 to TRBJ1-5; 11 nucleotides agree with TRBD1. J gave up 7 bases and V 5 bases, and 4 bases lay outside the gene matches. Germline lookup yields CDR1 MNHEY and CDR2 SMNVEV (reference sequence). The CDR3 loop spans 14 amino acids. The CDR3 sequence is CASSTDRGQQPQHF. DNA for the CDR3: TGTGCCAGCAGTACGGACAGGGGGCAACAGCCCCAGCATTTT.